Below, 16 T cell receptor beta chains from the same sample are listed, as sequenced in a study of OX40 agonist ivuxolimab in advanced cancers. Sequencing was performed with immunoSEQ multiplex PCR; in TCRdb, only in-frame clones are kept and a portion is missing. There are roughly 23,000 clones in the sample; over 80% occur only once, and around a fifth lies in the top ten. The specimen comprised CD4+ or CD8+ T cells sorted from blood, sampled in a trial of the OX40 agonist ivuxolimab. These receptors came from an adult with an advanced solid tumor such as melanoma, head and neck, liver or kidney cancer.

The rearrangement links TRBV4-1 to TRBJ2-5; either TRBD1 or TRBD2 may supply D (5 bases each). V was cut by 4 bases and J by 5 bases, with 17 bases left in between. Germline V gives CDR1 MGHRA, CDR2 YSYEKL. This CDR3 spans 15 amino acids. This CDR3 is CASSRLASRVETQYF. In DNA, the CDR3 is TGCGCCAGCAGCCGCCTGGCTAGCAGGGTTGAGACCCAGTACTTC.

The V gene is TRBV11-2, the J gene TRBJ2-7; possibly TRBD2 for D (5 bases). Germline lookup yields CDR1 SGHAT and CDR2 FQNNGV. Trimming took off 5 bases at V and 6 bases at J, with 11 bases between the two ends. The CDR3 runs to 12 residues. CDR3 in amino acids: CASSLWRREQYF. In DNA form, the CDR3 reads TGTGCCAGCAGCCTTTGGAGGCGCGAGCAGTACTTC.

This rearrangement joins TRBV5-6 to TRBJ1-2; D ambiguous. The CDR3 totals 15 residues. V gave up 2 bases and J gave up 5 bases, with 16 bases separating them. Per germline, CDR1 SGHDT and CDR2 YYEEEE. CDR3 DNA sequence: TGTGCCAGCAGCTTAATCGGTTCGTTCGGTTATGGCTACACCTTC. Its translation is CASSLIGSFGYGYTF.

The chain links TRBV19 to TRBJ2-7, with D perhaps assigned TRBD1 or TRBD2 (5 bases each). V lost 3 bases to trimming and J lost 6 bases, with 9 bases between them. CDR1 is LNHDA and CDR2 is SQIVND in the germline V gene (reference sequence). CDR3 length equals 12 residues. The CDR3: CASSMGVREQYF. The CDR3 nucleotides are TGTGCCAGTAGTATGGGGGTACGCGAGCAGTACTTC.

The rearrangement joins TRBV11-3 to TRBJ2-5, with 7 bases matching TRBD1. CDR3 length equals 15 residues. CDR1 is SGHNT and CDR2 is YENEEA in the germline V gene. V gave up 4 bases and J gave up 5 bases; unmatched junction bases: 10. CDR3 loop: CASSSGQSLAETQYF. CDR3 in DNA: TGTGCCAGCAGCTCGGGACAGTCCCTGGCGGAGACCCAGTACTTC.

In DNA form, the CDR3 reads TGTGCCAGCAGTAGGACAGGTACCTACGAGCAGTACTTC. Translating gives CASSRTGTYEQYF. The rearrangement joins TRBV6-5 to TRBJ2-7; TRBD1 matches 7 bases. The CDR3 is made up of 13 amino acids. Trimming cost V 5 bases and J 2 bases; bases outside gene matches: 3. Germline CDR1 reads MNHEY; CDR2 reads SVGAGI.

The CDR3, as DNA: TGTGCCAGCAGCTTAACTGGGACAGGGCAACAAGCCGGGGAGCTGTTTTTT. This codes for CASSLTGTGQQAGELFF. The chain has TRBV7-3 and TRBJ2-2; 9 bases fit TRBD1. The CDR3 length is 17 residues. Germline V gene sequence: CDR1 SGHTA, CDR2 FQGTGA. J lost 6 bases, V lost 0 bases, and 8 bases had no gene match. The variable domain in full, completed from reference TRBV7-3 and TRBJ2-2, reads GAGVSQTPSNKVTEKGKYVELRCDPISGHTALYWYRQSLGQGPEFLIYFQGTGAADDSGLPNDRFFAVRPEGSVSTLKIQRTERGDSAVYLCASSLTGTGQQAGELFFGEGSRLTVL.

The V and J genes are TRBV30 and TRBJ1-5; a weak D match, TRBD1 (6 bases). V was shortened by 3 bases and J by 1 base, with 7 bases between the two germline ends. Germline CDR1 reads GTSNPN; CDR2 reads SVGIG (reference sequence). This CDR3 contains 13 residues. The CDR3 here is CAWSTGSNQPQHF. The CDR3 nucleotides read TGTGCCTGGAGCACAGGGAGCAATCAGCCCCAGCATTTT.

CDR3 residues: CASSPNFASNTGELFF. CDR3 bases: TGTGCCAGCAGCCCGAATTTTGCGTCGAACACCGGGGAGCTGTTTTTT. The V gene is TRBV5-6, the J gene TRBJ2-2; D is uncertain. Germline values: CDR1 SGHDT, CDR2 YYEEEE. Trimming shortened V by 4 bases and J by 0 bases, and 13 bases separated the two germline ends. CDR3 size: 16 residues.

This clone was observed a handful of times. The chain is built from TRBV2 and TRBJ1-1; D possibly corresponds to TRBD1 (5 bases). In germline, CDR1 is SNHLY, CDR2 FYNNEI. V was shortened by 7 bases and J by 6 bases, with 15 bases between the two germline ends. The CDR3 is 13 amino acids. The chain's CDR3 is CASKGLRTAEAFF. In DNA, the CDR3 is TGTGCCAGCAAGGGACTTAGAACCGCTGAAGCTTTCTTT.

The chain combines TRBV27 with TRBJ2-5; the D gene is possibly TRBD2 (5 bases). Germline-derived CDR1 and CDR2 are MNHEY and SMNVEV (reference sequence). Deletions cut 0 bases from V and 4 bases from J, with 12 bases between. The CDR3 is 15 amino acids. The CDR3 protein is CASSLSNGEGETQYF. The CDR3 DNA follows: TGTGCCAGCAGTTTATCAAACGGGGAAGGAGAGACCCAGTACTTC.

The chain combines TRBV6-5 with TRBJ2-7; a possible D gene is TRBD1 (5 bases). Germline CDR1 MNHEY, CDR2 SVGAGI. CDR3 length: 15 residues. V was shortened by 5 bases and J by 7 bases, with 21 bases between the two germline ends. The CDR3 loop is CASSVNPFSHREQYF. The CDR3 region has the DNA TGTGCCAGCAGTGTCAACCCATTCTCCCACAGGGAGCAGTACTTC.

J is TRBJ2-7 and V is TRBV6-1; D perhaps matches TRBD2 (6 bases). The germline V gene encodes CDR1 MNHNS and CDR2 SASEGT. The CDR3 totals 13 residues. V lost 6 bases, J lost 3 bases, and 12 bases lay in between. This chain's CDR3 is CASSLTSFYEQYF. The CDR3 bases are TGTGCCAGCAGCCTGACTAGTTTCTACGAGCAGTACTTC.

V and J are TRBV29-1 and TRBJ1-5; D gene unclear. The V end lost 0 bases, the J end lost 4 bases, and 16 bases lay between the germline ends. Germline V gene sequence: CDR1 SQVTM, CDR2 ANQGSEA. The CDR3 is made up of 16 amino acids. This CDR3 is CSVEDPPDRANQPQHF. The CDR3 region has the DNA TGCAGCGTTGAAGATCCGCCAGATCGGGCGAATCAGCCCCAGCATTTT. The variable domain in full, completed from reference TRBV29-1 and TRBJ1-5, reads SAVISQKPSRDICQRGTSLTIQCQVDSQVTMMFWYRQQPGQSLTLIATANQGSEATYESGFVIDKFPISRPNLTFSTLTVSNMSPEDSSIYLCSVEDPPDRANQPQHFGDGTRLSIL.

The chain links TRBV6-5 to TRBJ1-4; D gene uncertain. V gave up 0 bases and J gave up 7 bases, with 9 bases separating them. Germline CDR1 MNHEY, CDR2 SVGAGI. The CDR3 consists of 14 residues. CDR3 residues: CASSYSSGVEKLFF. Written as DNA, the CDR3 is TGTGCCAGCAGTTACTCGAGCGGGGTTGAAAAACTGTTTTTT.

The chain links TRBV7-3 to TRBJ2-7; 7 bases agree with TRBD2. V gave up 3 bases and J gave up 7 bases; unmatched junction bases: 6. Germline values: CDR1 SGHTA, CDR2 FQGTGA. This CDR3 has 13 residues. The CDR3 sequence is CASSLGGGLEQYF. The CDR3 DNA sequence: TGTGCCAGCAGCTTGGGCGGGGGTTTGGAGCAGTACTTC.